This TCR beta chain was obtained from a study of shared clonotypes between healthy human individuals. Profiling relied on immunoSEQ multiplex PCR, and the TCRdb table lists in-frame clones only, not all of them. The data hold millions of clones, with roughly 95% observed a single time. This CDR3 is 16 amino acids long. The germline V gene has CDR1 SEHNR and CDR2 FQNEAQ (reference sequence). Trimming shortened V by 5 bases and J by 4 bases, and 21 bases separated the two germline ends. Positively selected for CCR7, the CD45RO-negative cells used as naive CD8 cells excluded terminally differentiated effector memory CD45RA+ cells.

Sequencing was done on a sample of naive CD8+ T cells sorted from blood. This TCR was recovered from a man younger than 30 in good health. J is TRBJ2-7 and V is TRBV7-9, with a weak D call TRBD1 (6 bases). The CDR3 nucleotides are TGTGCCAGCAGCCGGTCGACAGGCAGTGAGAGGTACGAGCAGTACTTC. Its protein is CASSRSTGSERYEQYF.